Each of the 3 T cell receptor beta chains below was sequenced from the same sample in a study of T-cell memory formation after mild COVID-19. One entry per CDR3 protein results from TCRdb running MiXCR on the 5' RACE reads. Of about 300,000 distinct CDR3 sequences listed, roughly a fifth are singletons. Sequenced input: PBMCs or a T cell subset sorted from them (not recorded which). These receptors were obtained from a man between 18 and 29 years old who had mild COVID-19 (a few samples of this study predate the infection). Cell type and time point are not known.

This clonotype was seen a few times. The chain has TRBV19 and TRBJ2-1, with 12 bases aligning to TRBD2. This CDR3 is built from 15 residues. Germline assignment: CDR1 LNHDA and CDR2 SQIVND (reference sequence). V lost 8 bases, J lost 2 bases, and 4 bases stayed unmatched. The CDR3 protein is CASRLAGVTYNEQFF. For the CDR3, the DNA is TGTGCCAGTCGACTAGCGGGGGTAACCTACAATGAGCAGTTCTTC.

This clonotype showed up just a few times. V usage is TRBV21-1 and J usage is TRBJ2-7. TRBV21-1 is a pseudogene segment. The CDR3 loop spans 11 amino acids. The CDR3 protein is CASRMLYEQYV. CDR3 in DNA: TGTGCCAGCAGGATGTTATACGAGCAGTACGTC.

The table lists this clonotype with a few counts. The chain uses TRBV24-1 and TRBJ1-2; 9 nucleotides align to TRBD1. V lost 4 bases and J lost 4; bases outside the gene matches: 9. The length of the CDR3 is 16 residues. Per germline, CDR1 KGHDR and CDR2 SFDVKD. The CDR3 DNA is TGTGCCACCAGTGACCCTCGGGGACAGGGTTTCTATGGCTACACCTTC. The encoded protein is CATSDPRGQGFYGYTF.